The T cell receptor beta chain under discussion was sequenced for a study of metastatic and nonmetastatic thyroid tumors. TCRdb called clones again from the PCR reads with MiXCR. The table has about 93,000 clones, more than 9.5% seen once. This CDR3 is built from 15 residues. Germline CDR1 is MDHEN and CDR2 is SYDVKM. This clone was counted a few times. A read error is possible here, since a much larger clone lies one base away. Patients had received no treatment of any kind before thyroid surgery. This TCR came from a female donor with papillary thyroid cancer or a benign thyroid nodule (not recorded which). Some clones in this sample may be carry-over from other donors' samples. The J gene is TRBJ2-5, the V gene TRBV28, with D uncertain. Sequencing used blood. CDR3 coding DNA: TGTGCCAGCAGCTCCTCCCGACCTTCTTTAGAGACCCAGCACTTC. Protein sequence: CASSSSRPSLETQHF.